This TCR beta chain was captured by sequencing in a study of blood T cell repertoires in COVID-19. Study as a whole: Sites in the United States, Italy and Spain provided acute and convalescent COVID-19 samples. T cells, B-cell-depleted T cells, or PBMCs supplied cDNA or gDNA.

In the original processing: Estimation of nucleated cell counts relied on the amplification of reference gene primers. Clones were sequenced by immunoSEQ multiplex PCR, and TCRdb holds only the in-frame ones, with some missing. The DNA was the basis for D and trimming; V, J and clone size are from that table. The profile shows 78,000 or so clones, around nine tenths of them singletons. This clone was observed a few times. V lost 1 base and J 4 bases, leaving 10 bases between the germline ends. CDR3 length equals 14 residues. Germline V gene lookup returns CDR1 LGHNA and CDR2 YSLEER. This receptor was taken from a man aged 50 or older with active or convalescent COVID-19. This sequence joins TRBV4-3 and TRBJ2-5; no clear D. Material: peripheral blood. The DNA for the CDR3 is TGCGCCAGCAGCCAAGGGCCGGGTGCAGAGACCCAGTACTTC. Translated: CASSQGPGAETQYF.